These 11 T cell receptor beta chains were sequenced from one sample in a study of cytomegalovirus exposure and HLA in healthy donors. Sequencing used immunoSEQ multiplex PCR; TCRdb keeps in-frame clones, though not all of them. The table shows roughly 330,000 clones, with roughly 90% occurring only once. Source material: PBMCs. These receptors were obtained from a woman in her thirties in good health and CMV-seropositive.

The chain joins TRBV7-3 to TRBJ2-1; a possible D gene is TRBD2 (6 bases). Germline V lookup: CDR1 SGHTA, CDR2 FQGTGA. V gave up 5 bases and J gave up 6 bases, with 23 bases separating them. CDR3 length equals 17 residues. The CDR3 sequence: CASSPPRRDPQANEQFF. Written as DNA, the CDR3 is TGTGCCAGCAGCCCCCCCCGGAGGGACCCGCAGGCCAATGAGCAGTTCTTC.

J is TRBJ2-7 and V is TRBV4-3; 7 bases fit TRBD2. CDR1 LGHNA and CDR2 YSLEER come from the germline V gene. This CDR3 is 15 amino acids long. J was trimmed by 0 bases and V by 4 bases; bases with no gene match: 6. CDR3 sequence: CASSPGGGSSYEQYF. For the CDR3, the DNA is TGCGCCAGCAGCCCGGGAGGAGGGAGCTCCTACGAGCAGTACTTC.

V gene TRBV10-2 combines with J gene TRBJ2-7; D call uncertain. The germline gives CDR1 WSHSY, CDR2 SAAADI. V was shortened by 2 bases and J by 3 bases, with 2 bases between the two germline ends. CDR3 size: 11 residues. CDR3 region: CASSENYEQYF. CDR3 DNA sequence: TGCGCCAGCAGTGAGAACTACGAGCAGTACTTC.

The rearrangement joins TRBV28 to TRBJ1-1; tentative D call: TRBD1 (6 bases). The V end lost 2 bases, the J end lost 4 bases, and 8 bases lay between the germline ends. Germline V lookup: CDR1 MDHEN, CDR2 SYDVKM. This CDR3 has 13 residues. The DNA of the CDR3 is TGTGCCAGCAGTTTAAGACAGGTCACTGAAGCTTTCTTT. Amino acids: CASSLRQVTEAFF.

This CDR3 reads CASSQGRANTEAFF. The CDR3 region has the DNA TGTGCCAGCAGCCAGGGACGAGCGAACACTGAAGCTTTCTTT. The chain couples TRBV14 to TRBJ1-1; D might be TRBD1 (5 bases). V was trimmed by 3 bases and J by 1 base, leaving 9 bases between them. This CDR3 region has 14 residues. Per germline, CDR1 SGHDN and CDR2 FVKESK.

This chain joins TRBV29-1 and TRBJ2-7; weak D call: TRBD1 (5 bases). The CDR3 length is 14 residues. V gave up 6 bases and J gave up 2 bases, with 17 bases separating them. The V gene's germline CDR1 is SQVTM and CDR2 ANQGSEA. The CDR3 coding sequence is TGCAGCGTGGAGACAGTCGGAACTACCTACGAGCAGTACTTC. Encoded protein: CSVETVGTTYEQYF.

This chain joins TRBV7-2 and TRBJ2-7; D is uncertain. The CDR3 is made up of 12 amino acids. V was clipped by 3 bases and J by 3 bases, with 6 bases between them. CDR1 SGHTA and CDR2 FQGNSA come from the germline V gene. CDR3 DNA sequence: TGTGCCAGCAGCTTGACAATCTACGAGCAGTACTTC. Amino acid sequence: CASSLTIYEQYF.

The genes are TRBV2 and TRBJ1-2; 8 positions agree with TRBD1. V gave up 2 bases and J gave up 2 bases; unmatched junction bases: 4. The germline V gene has CDR1 SNHLY and CDR2 FYNNEI. The CDR3 length is 15 residues. The CDR3 loop is CASSESGTGNYGYTF. Here the CDR3 DNA reads TGTGCCAGCAGTGAATCGGGGACAGGAAACTATGGCTACACCTTC.

The V gene is TRBV27, the J gene TRBJ2-3; 9 bases line up with TRBD2. The CDR3 runs 15 residues. CDR1 MNHEY and CDR2 SMNVEV come from the germline V gene (reference sequence). The ends lost 5 bases at V and 3 bases at J; junction bases unmatched: 6. In DNA form, the CDR3 reads TGTGCCAGCAGTCCCCCTAGCGGGGTAACAGATACGCAGTATTTT. Amino acids: CASSPPSGVTDTQYF.

The chain uses TRBV6-1 and TRBJ2-3; 7 bases match TRBD2. CDR1 is MNHNS, CDR2 SASEGT, per germline. With V trimmed by 11 bases and J by 1 base, 6 bases remained unmatched. The CDR3 spans 13 residues. The CDR3: CAVREWGTDTQYF. The CDR3 DNA sequence: TGTGCCGTGCGGGAGTGGGGCACAGATACGCAGTATTTT.

J is TRBJ2-1 and V is TRBV2; possibly TRBD1 for D (6 bases). Germline V gene lookup returns CDR1 SNHLY and CDR2 FYNNEI. The CDR3 totals 15 residues. Deletions cut 6 bases from V and 2 bases from J, with 14 bases between. The CDR3 loop reads CASSADRSPYNEQFF. Written as DNA, the CDR3 is TGTGCCAGCAGCGCCGACAGGAGTCCCTACAATGAGCAGTTCTTC.